This T cell receptor beta chain came from a study of blood T cell repertoires in COVID-19. Clones were sequenced by immunoSEQ multiplex PCR, and TCRdb holds only the in-frame ones, with some missing. The sample holds approximately 160,000 clones, around 74% seen once. The TCR originated in a woman of 80 years or more with acute or convalescent COVID-19. Sequenced: peripheral blood.

The CDR3 protein is CASTPPGSETQYF. CDR3 sequence (DNA): TGTGCCAGCACCCCCCCGGGGTCAGAGACCCAGTACTTC. The chain employs TRBV6-5 and TRBJ2-5; D perhaps matches TRBD2 (5 bases). Trimming removed 7 bases at V and 4 bases at J, with 13 bases between. The CDR3 covers 13 residues. Germline V CDR1 and CDR2: MNHEY, SVGAGI.